This TCR beta chain was captured in a study of cytomegalovirus exposure and HLA in healthy donors. Study results and limitations: With DRB1 most and HLA-C fewest, TCR association rates differed between HLA loci in a later analysis. Sequencing probably produced one cluster of sequence variants that were highly shared.

The PCR contained 60 Vbeta and 13 Jbeta primers. The method was immunoSEQ multiplex PCR; TCRdb's version includes in-frame clones alone and lacks a portion of them. The data hold roughly 100,000 clones, with roughly 75% observed a single time. Notes on this clone: As yet, its antigen is unknown.

This sequence was found in a man aged 35 to 55 in good health and CMV-seronegative. The specimen was PBMCs.

The CDR3 nucleotides read TGCGCCAGCAGCTTGGGTTCGGGAAGCTCCTACAATGAGCAGTTCTTC. This codes for CASSLGSGSSYNEQFF. V usage is TRBV5-1 and J usage is TRBJ2-1, with a possible D match to TRBD2 (5 bases). Germline V gene data show CDR1 as SGHRS and CDR2 as YFSETQ. The CDR3 is 16 amino acids. Trimming shortened V by 0 bases and J by 0 bases, and 10 bases separated the two germline ends.